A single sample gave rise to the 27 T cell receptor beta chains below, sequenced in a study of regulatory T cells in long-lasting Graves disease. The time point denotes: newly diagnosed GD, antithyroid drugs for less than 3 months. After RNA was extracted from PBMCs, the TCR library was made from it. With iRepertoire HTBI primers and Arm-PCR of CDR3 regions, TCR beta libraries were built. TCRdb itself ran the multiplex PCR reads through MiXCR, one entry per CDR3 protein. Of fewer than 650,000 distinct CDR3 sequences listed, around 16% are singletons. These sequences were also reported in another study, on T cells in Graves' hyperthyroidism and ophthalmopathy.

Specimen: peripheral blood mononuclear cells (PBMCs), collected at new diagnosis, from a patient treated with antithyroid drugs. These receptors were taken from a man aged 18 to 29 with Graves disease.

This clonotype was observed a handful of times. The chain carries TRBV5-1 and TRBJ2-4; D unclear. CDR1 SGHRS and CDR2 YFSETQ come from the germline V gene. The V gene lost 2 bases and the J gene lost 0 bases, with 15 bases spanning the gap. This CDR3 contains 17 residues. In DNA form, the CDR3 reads TGCGCCAGCAGCTTAAACCCGCCGCCGGTAGCCAAAAACATTCAGTACTTC. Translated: CASSLNPPPVAKNIQYF.

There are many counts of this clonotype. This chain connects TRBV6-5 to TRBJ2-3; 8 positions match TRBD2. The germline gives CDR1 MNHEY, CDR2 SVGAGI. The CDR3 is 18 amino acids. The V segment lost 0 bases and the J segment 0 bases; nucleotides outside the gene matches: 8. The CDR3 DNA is TGTGCCAGCAGTTACTCGAGATCACTAGCGGCCAGCACAGATACGCAGTATTTT. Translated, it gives CASSYSRSLAASTDTQYF.

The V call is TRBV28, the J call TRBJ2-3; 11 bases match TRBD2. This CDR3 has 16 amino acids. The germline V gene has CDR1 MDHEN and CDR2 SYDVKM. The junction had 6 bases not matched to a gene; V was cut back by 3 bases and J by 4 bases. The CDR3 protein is CASSFHFSGRADTQYF. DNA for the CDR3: TGTGCCAGCAGTTTCCACTTTAGCGGGAGGGCAGATACGCAGTATTTT.

CDR3 DNA: TGTGCCAGCAGCCTGAGAACTAGCGGGAGTATAGATACGCAGTATTTT. Its protein product is CASSLRTSGSIDTQYF. The chain uses TRBV5-4 and TRBJ2-3; 11 bases are a match to TRBD2. V lost 4 bases to trimming and J lost 5 bases; unmatched junction nucleotides: 9. Looked up from germline, CDR1 is SGHNT and CDR2 is YYREEE (reference sequence). CDR3 length: 16 residues.

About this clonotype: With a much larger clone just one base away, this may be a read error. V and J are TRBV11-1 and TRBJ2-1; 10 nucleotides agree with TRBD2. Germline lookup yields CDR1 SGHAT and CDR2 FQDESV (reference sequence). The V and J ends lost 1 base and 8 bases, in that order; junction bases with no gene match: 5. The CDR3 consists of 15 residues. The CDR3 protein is CASSLGAGGSYEQFF. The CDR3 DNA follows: TGTGCCAGCAGCTTAGGAGCGGGAGGGTCCTATGAGCAGTTCTTC. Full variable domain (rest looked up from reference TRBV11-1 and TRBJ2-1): EAEVAQSPRYKITEKSQAVAFWCDPISGHATLYWYRQILGQGPELLVQFQDESVVDDSQLPKDRFSAERLKGVDSTLKIQPAELGDSAMYLCASSLGAGGSYEQFFGPGTRLTVL.

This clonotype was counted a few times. The CDR3, as DNA: TGTGCCAGCAGCTTACCCTCAAGCTGGGGGATCTACGAGCAGTACTTC. It codes for CASSLPSSWGIYEQYF. The J gene is TRBJ2-7, the V gene TRBV7-3; D is perhaps TRBD1 or TRBD2 (5 bases each). Trimming left V 2 bases short and J 3 bases short, with 17 bases between. This CDR3 has 16 amino acids. The germline V gene encodes CDR1 SGHTA and CDR2 FQGTGA.

The CDR3 loop is CASSVGTGGKSNTEAFF. The CDR3 nucleotides are TGTGCCAGCAGCGTAGGGACAGGCGGCAAATCGAACACTGAAGCTTTCTTT. The rearrangement uses TRBV9 and TRBJ1-1, with TRBD1 matching 7 bases. The CDR3 is 17 amino acids. V lost 0 bases, J lost 1 base, and 9 bases stayed unmatched. Germline values: CDR1 SGDLS, CDR2 YYNGEE.

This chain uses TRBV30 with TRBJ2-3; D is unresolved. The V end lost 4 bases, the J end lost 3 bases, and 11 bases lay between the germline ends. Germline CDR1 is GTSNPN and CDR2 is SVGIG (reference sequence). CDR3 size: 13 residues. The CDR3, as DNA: TGTGCCTGGATTCCCGCGACGACAGATACGCAGTATTTT. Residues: CAWIPATTDTQYF.

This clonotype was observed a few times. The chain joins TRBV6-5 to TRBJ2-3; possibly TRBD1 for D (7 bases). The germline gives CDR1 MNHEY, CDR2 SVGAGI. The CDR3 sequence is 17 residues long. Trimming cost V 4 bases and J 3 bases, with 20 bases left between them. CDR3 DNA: TGTGCCAGCAGTTCCGGGACAGTGGTCCGGGGGACAGATACGCAGTATTTT. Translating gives CASSSGTVVRGTDTQYF.

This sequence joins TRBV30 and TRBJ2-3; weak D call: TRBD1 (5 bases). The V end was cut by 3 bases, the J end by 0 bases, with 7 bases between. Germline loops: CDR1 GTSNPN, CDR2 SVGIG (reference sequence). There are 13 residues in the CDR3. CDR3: CAWRGVSTDTQYF. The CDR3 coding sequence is TGTGCCTGGAGAGGGGTCAGCACAGATACGCAGTATTTT.

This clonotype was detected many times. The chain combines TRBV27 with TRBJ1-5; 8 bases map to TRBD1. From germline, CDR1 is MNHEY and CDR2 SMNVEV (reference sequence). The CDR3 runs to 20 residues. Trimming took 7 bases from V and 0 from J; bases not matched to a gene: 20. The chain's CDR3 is CASTRWGGQGPSYSNQPQHF. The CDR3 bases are TGTGCCAGCACCCGGTGGGGAGGACAGGGACCGTCCTATAGCAATCAGCCCCAGCATTTT.

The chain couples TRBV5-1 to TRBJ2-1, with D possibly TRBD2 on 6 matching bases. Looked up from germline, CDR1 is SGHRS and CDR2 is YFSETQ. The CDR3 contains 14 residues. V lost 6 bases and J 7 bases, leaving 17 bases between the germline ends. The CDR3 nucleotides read TGCGCCAGCACCGGTGCTAGCGATATGAATGAGCAGTTCTTC. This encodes CASTGASDMNEQFF.

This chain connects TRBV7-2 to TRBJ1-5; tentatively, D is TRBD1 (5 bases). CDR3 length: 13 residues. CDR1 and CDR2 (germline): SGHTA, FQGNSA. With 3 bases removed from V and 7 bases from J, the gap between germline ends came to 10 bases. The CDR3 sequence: CASSLTALQPQHF. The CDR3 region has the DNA TGTGCCAGCAGCTTGACAGCGTTACAGCCCCAGCATTTT.

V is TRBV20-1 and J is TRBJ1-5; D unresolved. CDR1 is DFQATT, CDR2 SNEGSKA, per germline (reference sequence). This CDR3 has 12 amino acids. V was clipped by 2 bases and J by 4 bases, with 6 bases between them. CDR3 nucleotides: TGCAGTGCTAGACACAGTAATCAGCCCCAGCATTTT. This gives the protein CSARHSNQPQHF.

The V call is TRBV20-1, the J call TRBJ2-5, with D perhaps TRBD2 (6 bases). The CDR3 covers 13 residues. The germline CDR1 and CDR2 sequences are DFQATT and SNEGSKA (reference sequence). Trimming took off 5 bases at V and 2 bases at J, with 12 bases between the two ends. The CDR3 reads CSASISGQETQYF. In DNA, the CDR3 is TGCAGTGCTTCCATTAGCGGACAAGAGACCCAGTACTTC.

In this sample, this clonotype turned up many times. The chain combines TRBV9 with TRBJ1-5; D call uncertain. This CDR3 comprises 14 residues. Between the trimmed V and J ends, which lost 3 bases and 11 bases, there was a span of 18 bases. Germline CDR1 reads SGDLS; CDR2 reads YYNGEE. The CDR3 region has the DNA TGTGCCAGCAGCGCAGGCCCGGAAGTATCGGCCCAGCATTTT. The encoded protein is CASSAGPEVSAQHF.

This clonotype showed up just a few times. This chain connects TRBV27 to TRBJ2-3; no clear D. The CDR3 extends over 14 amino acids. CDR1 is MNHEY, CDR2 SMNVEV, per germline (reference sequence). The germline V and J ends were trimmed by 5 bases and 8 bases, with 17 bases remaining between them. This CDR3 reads CASSLDRNQVTQYF. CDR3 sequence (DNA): TGTGCCAGCAGTCTTGACCGCAATCAGGTTACGCAGTATTTT.

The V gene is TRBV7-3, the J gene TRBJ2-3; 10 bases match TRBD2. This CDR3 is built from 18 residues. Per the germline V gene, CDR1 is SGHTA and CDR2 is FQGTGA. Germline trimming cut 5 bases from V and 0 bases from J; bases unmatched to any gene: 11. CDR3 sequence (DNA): TGTGCCAGCAGCCCAGCTTTAGGACTAGCGGTTAGCACAGATACGCAGTATTTT. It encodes CASSPALGLAVSTDTQYF.

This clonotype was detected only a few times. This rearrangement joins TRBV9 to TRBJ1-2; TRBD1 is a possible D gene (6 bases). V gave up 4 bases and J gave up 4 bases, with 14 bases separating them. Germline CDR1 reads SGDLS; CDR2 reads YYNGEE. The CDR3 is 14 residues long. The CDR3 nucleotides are TGTGCCAGCAGCACCTACGCGGGGGCCTATGGCTACACCTTC. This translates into CASSTYAGAYGYTF.

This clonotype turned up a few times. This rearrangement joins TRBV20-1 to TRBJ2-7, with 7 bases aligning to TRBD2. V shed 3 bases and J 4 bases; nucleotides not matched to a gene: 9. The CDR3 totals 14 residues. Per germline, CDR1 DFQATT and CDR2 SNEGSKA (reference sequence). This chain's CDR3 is CSAREWRERYEQYF. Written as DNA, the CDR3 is TGCAGTGCTAGGGAATGGCGGGAGAGGTACGAGCAGTACTTC.

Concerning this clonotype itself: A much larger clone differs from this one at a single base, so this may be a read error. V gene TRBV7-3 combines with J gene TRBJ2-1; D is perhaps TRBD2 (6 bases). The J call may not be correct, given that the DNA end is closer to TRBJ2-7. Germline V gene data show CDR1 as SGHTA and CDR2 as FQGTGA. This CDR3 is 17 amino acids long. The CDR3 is CASSSSSAYSSYNEQYF. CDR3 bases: TGTGCCAGCAGCTCCTCTAGCGCTTATAGCTCCTACAATGAGCAGTACTTC.

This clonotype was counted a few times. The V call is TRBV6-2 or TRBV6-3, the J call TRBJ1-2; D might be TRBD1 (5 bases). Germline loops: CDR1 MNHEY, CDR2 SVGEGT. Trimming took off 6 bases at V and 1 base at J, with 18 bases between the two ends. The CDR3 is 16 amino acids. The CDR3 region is CASRGGGPTLNYGYTF. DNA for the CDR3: TGTGCCAGCAGGGGGGGGGGACCGACGCTTAACTATGGCTACACCTTC.

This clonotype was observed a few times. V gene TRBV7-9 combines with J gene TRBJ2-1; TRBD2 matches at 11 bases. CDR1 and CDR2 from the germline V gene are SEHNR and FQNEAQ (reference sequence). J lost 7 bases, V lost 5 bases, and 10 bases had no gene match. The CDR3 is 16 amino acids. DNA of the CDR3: TGTGCCAGCAGCCTACGACTAGCGGGGACAGGGAATGAGCAGTTCTTC. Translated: CASSLRLAGTGNEQFF.

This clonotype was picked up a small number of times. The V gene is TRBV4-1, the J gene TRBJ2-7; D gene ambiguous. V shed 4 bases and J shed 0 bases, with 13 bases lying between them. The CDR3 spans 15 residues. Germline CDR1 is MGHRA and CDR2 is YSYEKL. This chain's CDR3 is CASSLEVTSSYEQYF. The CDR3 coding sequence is TGCGCCAGCAGCCTAGAGGTGACGAGCTCCTACGAGCAGTACTTC.

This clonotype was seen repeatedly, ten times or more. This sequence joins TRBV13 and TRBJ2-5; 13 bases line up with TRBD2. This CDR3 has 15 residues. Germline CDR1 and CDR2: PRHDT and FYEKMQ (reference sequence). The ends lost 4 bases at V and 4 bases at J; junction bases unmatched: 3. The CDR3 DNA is TGTGCCAGCAGCTCCGGACTAGCGGGAGCAGAGACCCAGTACTTC. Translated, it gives CASSSGLAGAETQYF.

This chain's CDR3 is CASSRQNNQPQHF. As DNA, the CDR3 is TGTGCCAGCAGTCGGCAGAATAATCAGCCCCAGCATTTT. The rearrangement uses TRBV6-1 and TRBJ1-5; D unresolved. Trimming took 5 bases from V and 4 from J, leaving 9 bases between them. The CDR3 is 13 amino acids. Looked up from germline, CDR1 is MNHNS and CDR2 is SASEGT.

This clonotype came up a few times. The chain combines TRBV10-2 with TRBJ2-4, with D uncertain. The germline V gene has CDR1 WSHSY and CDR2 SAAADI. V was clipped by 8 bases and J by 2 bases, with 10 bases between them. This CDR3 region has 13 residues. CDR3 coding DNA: TGCGCCAGCTGCTGGCCCCCCAAAAACATTCAGTACTTC. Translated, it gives CASCWPPKNIQYF.